These 19 T cell receptor beta chains came from one sample sequenced in a study of PD-L1 blockade in urothelial cancer. Sequencing used immunoSEQ multiplex PCR; TCRdb keeps in-frame clones, though not all of them. The data show roughly 42,000 clones, with 81% seen just once and 2.7% held by the top ten. The sample in question was PBMCs, obtained around atezolizumab (anti-PD-L1) treatment. The source of these receptors is a man between 70 and 80 years old with urothelial cancer.

V and J are TRBV7-8 and TRBJ2-5, with 11 bases matching TRBD2. Germline V gene sequence: CDR1 SGHVS, CDR2 FQNEAQ. J gave up 0 bases and V 5 bases, and 5 bases lay outside the gene matches. This CDR3 spans 16 amino acids. CDR3 nucleotide sequence: TGTGCCAGCAGCGGCCGACTAGCGGGATACCAAGAGACCCAGTACTTC. It encodes CASSGRLAGYQETQYF. The variable domain in full, completed from reference TRBV7-8 and TRBJ2-5, reads GAGVSQSPRYKVAKRGQDVALRCDPISGHVSLFWYQQALGQGPEFLTYFQNEAQLDKSGLPSDRFFAERPEGSVSTLKIQRTQQEDSAVYLCASSGRLAGYQETQYFGPGTRLLVL.

The genes are TRBV5-1 and TRBJ2-7, with 11 bases identical to TRBD1. After removal of 4 bases from V and 5 bases from J, the junction contained 5 bases not matched to a gene. Germline assignment: CDR1 SGHRS and CDR2 YFSETQ. The CDR3 consists of 14 residues. CDR3 nucleotides: TGCGCCAGCAGCCCGGGACAGGGGGTCCACGAGCAGTACTTC. Translating it yields CASSPGQGVHEQYF.

The rearrangement joins TRBV6-5 to TRBJ1-1, with TRBD1 matching over 7 bases. Trimming cost V 5 bases and J 4 bases; bases outside gene matches: 4. CDR1 and CDR2 from the germline V gene are MNHEY and SVGAGI. This CDR3 has 13 residues. The CDR3 reads CASSKTGATEAFF. CDR3 DNA sequence: TGTGCCAGCAGTAAAACAGGGGCCACTGAAGCTTTCTTT.

The V gene is TRBV5-1, the J gene TRBJ2-1; TRBD2 might be the D (5 bases). Germline values: CDR1 SGHRS, CDR2 YFSETQ. Trimming pared 4 bases from V and 8 bases from J, leaving 13 bases between. The CDR3 is made up of 13 amino acids. The DNA for the CDR3 is TGCGCCAGCAGCCGAAGGTGGGGAGATGAGCAGTTCTTC. Translated: CASSRRWGDEQFF.

The chain carries TRBV5-1 and TRBJ2-7, with 7 bases lining up with TRBD1. The CDR3 loop spans 15 amino acids. V shed 0 bases and J 6 bases; nucleotides not matched to a gene: 9. Per the germline V gene, CDR1 is SGHRS and CDR2 is YFSETQ. CDR3 in DNA: TGCGCCAGCAGCTTGGGTGACAGGGAAAAAGGCGAGCAGTACTTC. It specifies CASSLGDREKGEQYF.

The rearrangement links TRBV30 to TRBJ1-3; D remains ambiguous. Per germline, CDR1 GTSNPN and CDR2 SVGIG (reference sequence). V was cut by 1 base and J by 0 bases, with 4 bases left in between. This CDR3 spans 13 amino acids. The CDR3 nucleotides are TGTGCCTGGAGTGGGAGCTCTGGAAACACCATATATTTT. As protein: CAWSGSSGNTIYF.

This sequence joins TRBV7-9 and TRBJ1-1, with D tentatively TRBD1 (5 bases). With 5 bases removed from V and 10 bases from J, the gap between germline ends came to 11 bases. Germline-derived CDR1 and CDR2 are SEHNR and FQNEAQ (reference sequence). The CDR3 is made up of 11 amino acids. Written as DNA, the CDR3 is TGTGCCAGCAGCGCTGACAGAACAGCTTTCTTT. Translation gives CASSADRTAFF. Full variable domain (rest looked up from reference TRBV7-9 and TRBJ1-1): DTGVSQNPRHKITKRGQNVTFRCDPISEHNRLYWYRQTLGQGPEFLTYFQNEAQLEKSRLLSDRFSAERPKGSFSTLEIQRTEQGDSAMYLCASSADRTAFFGQGTRLTVV.

CDR3 loop: CASSLSGSSYEQYF. The CDR3 DNA follows: TGTGCCAGCAGCTTGTCGGGGAGCTCCTACGAGCAGTACTTC. The gene calls are TRBV7-6 and TRBJ2-7; the D gene is possibly TRBD2 (5 bases). Germline CDR1 SGHVS, CDR2 FNYEAQ. The CDR3 totals 14 residues. Trimming removed 3 bases from V and 0 bases from J, with 9 bases in between.

The chain carries TRBV30 and TRBJ2-5; 10 bases match TRBD2. CDR3 size: 15 residues. Looked up from germline, CDR1 is GTSNPN and CDR2 is SVGIG (reference sequence). V lost 1 base to trimming and J lost 3 bases; unmatched junction nucleotides: 5. CDR3 DNA sequence: TGTGCCTGGAGTGCCCGGACTAGCGGTGAAGAGACCCAGTACTTC. This translates into CAWSARTSGEETQYF.

This clone has just one count. The chain recombines TRBV5-1 with TRBJ2-5, with D perhaps matching TRBD1 (6 bases). Germline CDR1 reads SGHRS; CDR2 reads YFSETQ. The CDR3 length is 14 residues. Trimming took off 0 bases at V and 3 bases at J, with 9 bases between the two ends. The chain's CDR3 is CASSLAPGEETQYF. For the CDR3, the DNA is TGCGCCAGCAGCTTGGCCCCAGGGGAAGAGACCCAGTACTTC.

This rearrangement joins TRBV7-9 to TRBJ2-2, with D possibly TRBD1 on 6 matching bases. The germline V gene encodes CDR1 SEHNR and CDR2 FQNEAQ (reference sequence). Trimming shortened V by 5 bases and J by 2 bases, and 21 bases separated the two germline ends. The CDR3 has 18 residues. CDR3 loop: CASSLPYDRIFNTGELFF. In DNA, the CDR3 is TGTGCCAGCAGCCTACCGTATGACAGGATATTCAACACCGGGGAGCTGTTTTTT.

The chain joins TRBV27 to TRBJ1-2; D possibly corresponds to TRBD1 (5 bases). The CDR3 extends over 13 amino acids. V lost 5 bases and J 3 bases, leaving 10 bases between the germline ends. In germline, CDR1 is MNHEY, CDR2 SMNVEV (reference sequence). Written as DNA, the CDR3 is TGTGCCAGCAGTCCGGGACTCCACTATGGCTACACCTTC. It is translated as CASSPGLHYGYTF.

This chain links TRBV13 with TRBJ2-4; D uncertain. CDR3 length equals 16 residues. Looked up from germline, CDR1 is PRHDT and CDR2 is FYEKMQ (reference sequence). V dropped 0 bases and J dropped 5 bases, with 14 bases sitting between them. DNA for the CDR3: TGTGCCAGCAGCTTAGGATCTGGGCAAAGACAAAACATTCAGTACTTC. Amino acids: CASSLGSGQRQNIQYF.

The V and J genes are TRBV4-3 and TRBJ1-2, with 9 nucleotides matching TRBD1. This CDR3 contains 15 residues. J lost 13 bases, V lost 3 bases, and 15 bases had no gene match. Germline V CDR1 and CDR2: LGHNA, YSLEER. CDR3 in DNA: TGCGCCAGCAGCCACGAAAGGACAGGGGACGATGTGTTCACCTTC. It encodes CASSHERTGDDVFTF.

The V and J genes are TRBV6-5 and TRBJ2-7; TRBD1 aligns across 7 bases. Unmatched junction bases numbered 6, after V lost 5 bases and J lost 2 bases. The CDR3 runs to 14 residues. The germline V gene encodes CDR1 MNHEY and CDR2 SVGAGI. CDR3 coding DNA: TGTGCCAGCAGTGCCTCCGGGACAGCCTACGAGCAGTACTTC. Translation: CASSASGTAYEQYF.

This clone has a handful of counts. CDR3 loop: CASSVGRINEKLFF. The CDR3 DNA reads TGTGCCAGCAGCGTTGGGAGAATTAATGAAAAACTGTTTTTT. The chain has TRBV9 and TRBJ1-4; D unresolved. Germline V gene data show CDR1 as SGDLS and CDR2 as YYNGEE. Between the trimmed V and J ends, which lost 2 bases and 4 bases, there was a span of 9 bases. This CDR3 comprises 14 residues.

This clone has a single count. The chain carries TRBV27 and TRBJ2-7; 11 bases fit TRBD1. The germline gives CDR1 MNHEY, CDR2 SMNVEV (reference sequence). V gave up 5 bases and J gave up 6 bases; unmatched junction bases: 6. CDR3 length: 14 amino acids. CDR3 sequence (DNA): TGTGCCAGCAGTCCCGGGACAGGGGGTGTCGAGCAGTACTTC. Translating it yields CASSPGTGGVEQYF.

This chain connects TRBV28 to TRBJ2-2, with 10 bases fitting TRBD2. CDR1 MDHEN and CDR2 SYDVKM come from the germline V gene. V gave up 6 bases and J gave up 1 base; unmatched junction bases: 5. CDR3 size: 16 residues. The DNA of the CDR3 is TGTGCCAGCAGCCGGACTAGCGGAGTGAACACCGGGGAGCTGTTTTTT. It specifies CASSRTSGVNTGELFF.

The rearrangement links TRBV5-1 to TRBJ2-1, with D possibly being TRBD2 (6 bases). This CDR3 has 13 residues. Germline V gene lookup returns CDR1 SGHRS and CDR2 YFSETQ. Deletions cut 6 bases from V and 12 bases from J, with 19 bases between. The CDR3 DNA follows: TGCGCCAGCAAGTTAGCGGAGGGGCGCGGGCAGTTCTTC. It translates to CASKLAEGRGQFF.